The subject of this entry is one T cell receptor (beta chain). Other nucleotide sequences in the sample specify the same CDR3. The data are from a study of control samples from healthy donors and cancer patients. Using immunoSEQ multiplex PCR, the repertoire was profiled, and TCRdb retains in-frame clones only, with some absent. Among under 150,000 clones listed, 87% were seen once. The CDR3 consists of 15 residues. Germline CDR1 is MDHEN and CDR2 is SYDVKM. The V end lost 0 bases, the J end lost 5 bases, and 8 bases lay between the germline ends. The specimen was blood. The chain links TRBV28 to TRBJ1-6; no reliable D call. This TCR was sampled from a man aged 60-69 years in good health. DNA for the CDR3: TGTGCCAGCAGTTTATGGGGAGGAGATAATTCACCCCTCCACTTT. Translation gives CASSLWGGDNSPLHF.